A single sample gave rise to the 27 T cell receptor beta chains below, sequenced in a study of blood T cell repertoires in COVID-19. The data were produced by immunoSEQ multiplex PCR, yet TCRdb's version contains in-frame clones alone and is incomplete. The sample consists of 190,000 or so clones, roughly 89% of them appearing once. Sequencing used peripheral blood. These receptors were taken from a woman aged 18-29 years who had recovered from COVID-19.

The genes are TRBV29-1 and TRBJ1-2; 8 nucleotides match TRBD1. From germline, CDR1 is SQVTM and CDR2 ANQGSEA. The CDR3 spans 14 residues. The V and J ends lost 1 base and 4 bases, in that order; junction bases with no gene match: 5. In nucleotides, the CDR3 is TGCAGCGTTGAAGGGGGACAGGTACTCTATGGCTACACCTTC. This encodes CSVEGGQVLYGYTF.

The J gene is TRBJ1-5, the V gene TRBV2; 8 bases match TRBD1. The CDR3 runs 14 residues. V gave up 8 bases and J gave up 2 bases; unmatched junction bases: 5. CDR1 is SNHLY and CDR2 is FYNNEI in the germline V gene. As DNA, the CDR3 is TGTGCCAGCGACAGGGGATCGGGCAATCAGCCCCAGCATTTT. It yields the protein CASDRGSGNQPQHF.

The chain employs TRBV10-3 and TRBJ1-3; D possibly corresponds to TRBD1 (5 bases). Germline V CDR1 and CDR2: ENHRY, SYGVKD. The CDR3 loop spans 15 amino acids. Trimming left V 3 bases short and J 0 bases short, with 9 bases between. The DNA for the CDR3 is TGTGCCATCAGTGACCAGGGCAACTCTGGAAACACCATATATTTT. Amino acid sequence: CAISDQGNSGNTIYF.

The chain couples TRBV7-9 to TRBJ1-2, with no clear D. The CDR3 consists of 15 residues. Trimming pared 3 bases from V and 2 bases from J, leaving 13 bases between. Germline V lookup: CDR1 SEHNR, CDR2 FQNEAQ (reference sequence). CDR3 sequence (DNA): TGTGCCAGCAGCTTCCGAGCCCGAGAAAACTATGGCTACACCTTC. Amino acid sequence: CASSFRARENYGYTF. Full variable domain (rest looked up from reference TRBV7-9 and TRBJ1-2): DTGVSQNPRHKITKRGQNVTFRCDPISEHNRLYWYRQTLGQGPEFLTYFQNEAQLEKSRLLSDRFSAERPKGSFSTLEIQRTEQGDSAMYLCASSFRARENYGYTFGSGTRLTVV.

The chain is built from TRBV11-2 and TRBJ1-1; D not resolved. V shed 4 bases and J shed 5 bases, with 17 bases lying between them. CDR3 length: 15 residues. CDR1 is SGHAT, CDR2 FQNNGV, per germline. The CDR3 DNA reads as TGTGCCAGCAGCTCAGGCCGGGAGGGAGATACTGAAGCTTTCTTT. It is translated as CASSSGREGDTEAFF.

The rearrangement links TRBV2 to TRBJ1-4; 10 bases map to TRBD1. This CDR3 is 18 amino acids long. Germline loops: CDR1 SNHLY, CDR2 FYNNEI. The trim removed 6 bases at V and 2 bases at J, leaving 12 bases unmatched. For the CDR3, the DNA is TGTGCCAGCAGGGCCCGGGACAGGGGTTTCGCGACTAATGAAAAACTGTTTTTT. Protein sequence: CASRARDRGFATNEKLFF.

This chain links TRBV25-1 with TRBJ2-3; D perhaps matches TRBD1 (5 bases). With 8 bases removed from V and 3 bases from J, the gap between germline ends came to 12 bases. Germline loops: CDR1 MGHDK, CDR2 SYGVNS. The CDR3 is made up of 13 amino acids. The CDR3 here is CASSITGTDTQYF. For the CDR3, the DNA is TGTGCCAGCTCCATTACAGGAACAGATACGCAGTATTTT.

This chain links TRBV15 with TRBJ2-7; D is possibly TRBD2 (6 bases). V lost 0 bases and J lost 1, with 10 bases in between. The V gene's germline CDR1 is LNHNV and CDR2 YYDKDF (reference sequence). The length of the CDR3 is 15 residues. The CDR3 DNA reads TGTGCCACCAGCAGAGATTGGAGGGATTCCTACGAGCAGTACGTC. It yields the protein CATSRDWRDSYEQYV.

V usage is TRBV11-3 and J usage is TRBJ2-7; TRBD1 matches at 11 bases. The CDR3 covers 16 residues. The J segment lost 5 bases and the V segment lost 5 bases, leaving 11 bases of the junction unmatched. Looked up from germline, CDR1 is SGHNT and CDR2 is YENEEA. CDR3 sequence: CASSPEGDRGTDEQYF. DNA for the CDR3: TGTGCCAGCAGCCCGGAAGGGGACAGGGGGACCGACGAGCAGTACTTC.

The chain is built from TRBV5-5 and TRBJ1-5; 8 positions agree with TRBD1. Trimming took 4 bases from V and 7 from J; bases not matched to a gene: 16. Per the germline V gene, CDR1 is SGHKS and CDR2 is YYEKEE (reference sequence). The CDR3 has 17 residues. CDR3 protein: CASSPSNWTGRGQPQHF. The CDR3 coding sequence is TGTGCCAGCAGCCCATCAAACTGGACAGGGCGGGGGCAGCCCCAGCATTTT.

V usage is TRBV29-1 and J usage is TRBJ1-1, with D perhaps matching TRBD1 (6 bases). Germline V gene lookup returns CDR1 SQVTM and CDR2 ANQGSEA. Between the trimmed V and J ends, which lost 6 bases and 4 bases, there was a span of 15 bases. This CDR3 spans 13 amino acids. The DNA for the CDR3 is TGCAGCGTCACGACAGGCGGGTTCACTGAAGCTTTCTTT. It translates to CSVTTGGFTEAFF.

The rearrangement uses TRBV6-2 or TRBV6-3 and TRBJ2-2, with 7 bases lining up with TRBD1. This CDR3 contains 14 residues. Looked up from germline, CDR1 is MNHEY and CDR2 is SVGEGT. The junction had 9 bases not matched to a gene; V was cut back by 6 bases and J by 8 bases. The CDR3 sequence is CASSTQGVWGELFF. The CDR3 region has the DNA TGTGCCAGCAGCACCCAGGGGGTCTGGGGGGAGCTGTTTTTT.

The chain is built from TRBV6-1 and TRBJ2-1; no clear D. The length of the CDR3 is 14 residues. Trimming shortened V by 2 bases and J by 5 bases, and 10 bases separated the two germline ends. Germline V gives CDR1 MNHNS, CDR2 SASEGT. CDR3 region: CASSEFDTNNEQFF. The CDR3 DNA is TGTGCCAGCAGTGAATTCGACACCAACAATGAGCAGTTCTTC.

CDR3 nucleotide sequence: TGCGCCAGCAGCCAGGACTACCGTGGCGAGCAGTACTTC. Its protein is CASSQDYRGEQYF. The rearrangement links TRBV4-3 to TRBJ2-7, with D perhaps matching TRBD2 (6 bases). This CDR3 is built from 13 residues. The germline V gene has CDR1 LGHNA and CDR2 YSLEER. V was cut by 3 bases and J by 6 bases, with 12 bases left in between.

The V call is TRBV5-5, the J call TRBJ2-3; TRBD2 is a possible D gene (6 bases). Germline V gives CDR1 SGHKS, CDR2 YYEKEE (reference sequence). There are 16 residues in the CDR3. V gave up 4 bases and J gave up 4 bases, with 19 bases separating them. CDR3 bases: TGTGCCAGCAGCCCCATCGGCCAGGGACTGGCAGATACGCAGTATTTT. It encodes CASSPIGQGLADTQYF.

The CDR3: CASSQGPRERNEQFF. The CDR3 region has the DNA TGTGCCAGCAGCCAAGGCCCCAGGGAACGCAATGAGCAGTTCTTC. The chain uses TRBV3-1 (or the pseudogene TRBV3-2) and TRBJ2-1; D perhaps matches TRBD1 (5 bases). Germline V gene lookup returns CDR1 LGHDT and CDR2 YNNKEL (reference sequence). V lost 1 base and J lost 6, with 13 bases in between. The CDR3 loop spans 15 amino acids.

The V gene is TRBV7-3, the J gene TRBJ1-1; possibly TRBD1 for D (5 bases). Germline assignment: CDR1 SGHTA and CDR2 FQGTGA. The ends were cut back, 8 bases at V and 4 bases at J, with 17 bases in the middle. CDR3 length: 14 amino acids. CDR3 loop: CASGRGFQVTEAFF. CDR3 nucleotide sequence: TGTGCCAGCGGTCGGGGGTTTCAGGTCACTGAAGCTTTCTTT.

This clone turned up a few times. V is TRBV6-2 or TRBV6-3 and J is TRBJ2-4; D perhaps matches TRBD1 (5 bases). The CDR3 length is 18 residues. Germline CDR1 reads MNHEY; CDR2 reads SVGEGT. The germline V and J ends were trimmed by 2 bases and 1 base, with 18 bases remaining between them. The CDR3 spells CASSYDMQGSLAKNIQYF. The CDR3, as DNA: TGTGCCAGCAGTTACGATATGCAGGGTTCTTTGGCCAAAAACATTCAGTACTTC.

This clone has a single count. The chain carries TRBV7-6 and TRBJ2-3; 9 nucleotides match TRBD2. CDR1 is SGHVS, CDR2 FNYEAQ, per germline. V shed 1 base, J shed 14 bases, and the junction held 13 bases outside the gene matches. The CDR3 sequence is 15 residues long. The CDR3 region is CASSLEVAGDETRYF. CDR3 in DNA: TGTGCCAGCAGCTTAGAGGTAGCGGGGGACGAAACACGGTATTTT.

The chain combines TRBV19 with TRBJ1-5, with D unclear. There are 15 residues in the CDR3. The germline gives CDR1 LNHDA, CDR2 SQIVND (reference sequence). Trimming stripped 2 bases from V and 0 bases from J, with 8 bases between. CDR3 DNA: TGTGCCAGTAGTATACCGGGGTATAGCAATCAGCCCCAGCATTTT. Translated: CASSIPGYSNQPQHF.

The V call is TRBV10-1, the J call TRBJ1-2; TRBD1 is a possible D gene (5 bases). Germline CDR1 reads WNHNN; CDR2 reads SYGVQD (reference sequence). V gave up 9 bases and J gave up 3 bases, with 20 bases separating them. The CDR3 has 15 amino acids. The CDR3 coding sequence is TGCGCCAGACCTCCCCGGGGAGGGACGGACTATGGCTACACCTTC. This sequence encodes CARPPRGGTDYGYTF.

The V call is TRBV5-4, the J call TRBJ1-1; perhaps TRBD1 as D (6 bases). Germline CDR1 reads SGHNT; CDR2 reads YYREEE (reference sequence). V dropped 4 bases and J dropped 4 bases, with 20 bases sitting between them. The CDR3 totals 16 residues. As DNA, the CDR3 is TGTGCCAGCAGCCTGGGGGTGGGGACAATCGTCACTGAAGCTTTCTTT. Residues: CASSLGVGTIVTEAFF. Supplemented by reference TRBV5-4 and TRBJ1-1, the full variable domain reads ETGVTQSPTHLIKTRGQQVTLRCSSQSGHNTVSWYQQALGQGPQFIFQYYREEENGRGNFPPRFSGLQFPNYSSELNVNALELDDSALYLCASSLGVGTIVTEAFFGQGTRLTVV.

This rearrangement joins TRBV11-3 to TRBJ2-5; D perhaps matches TRBD1 (5 bases). Per germline, CDR1 SGHNT and CDR2 YENEEA. The CDR3 has 13 amino acids. Between the trimmed V and J ends, which lost 5 bases and 4 bases, there was a span of 11 bases. The CDR3 region is CASSAGRGETQYF. DNA for the CDR3: TGTGCCAGCAGCGCCGGAAGGGGAGAGACCCAGTACTTC.

J is TRBJ2-5 and V is TRBV5-4, with TRBD2 identical over 7 bases. Germline V gene data show CDR1 as SGHNT and CDR2 as YYREEE (reference sequence). This CDR3 has 13 amino acids. With 6 bases clipped from V and 3 bases from J, the junction kept 5 bases outside the gene matches. CDR3 region: CASTTGGKETQYF. For the CDR3, the DNA is TGTGCCAGCACCACGGGGGGTAAAGAGACCCAGTACTTC.

V is TRBV4-2 and J is TRBJ2-1; a possible D gene is TRBD2 (5 bases). Trimming left V 0 bases short and J 6 bases short, with 12 bases between. This CDR3 contains 15 residues. Germline CDR1 is LGHNA and CDR2 is YNFKEQ. The CDR3 DNA is TGTGCCAGCAGCCAAGATTTCGGACTCCTCAATGAGCAGTTCTTC. Translating it yields CASSQDFGLLNEQFF.

J is TRBJ1-5 and V is TRBV27; 7 bases align to TRBD1. J lost 1 base, V lost 5 bases, and 2 bases had no gene match. CDR1 is MNHEY and CDR2 is SMNVEV in the germline V gene (reference sequence). The CDR3 is made up of 14 amino acids. CDR3 bases: TGTGCCAGCAGTGACAGGGAAAGCAATCAGCCCCAGCATTTT. Translating it yields CASSDRESNQPQHF.

A few counts support this clone. The rearrangement joins TRBV5-6 to TRBJ1-6; 7 bases line up with TRBD1. Germline-derived CDR1 and CDR2 are SGHDT and YYEEEE. Trimming cost V 2 bases and J 8 bases; bases outside gene matches: 4. The CDR3 has 14 amino acids. In DNA, the CDR3 is TGTGCCAGCAGCTTTGGGGACAGTTATTCACCCCTCCACTTT. Protein: CASSFGDSYSPLHF.